What follows are 14 T cell receptor beta chains derived from one specimen sequenced in a study of beta chain features in type 1 diabetes. The sequenced template was cDNA made from the entire isolated RNA. Measured with immunoSEQ multiplex PCR; TCRdb has only the in-frame clones, and not every one. The sample shows some 360,000 clones, around a fifth of them seen only once. Sequenced sample: naive CD4+ T cells from blood. The receptors were sampled from a woman aged 18-29 years in good health.

As regards this clone: The junction shows a germline mismatch at one end, possibly a read error. This rearrangement joins TRBV7-7 to TRBJ2-3; 8 bases map to TRBD2. The length of the CDR3 is 15 residues. In germline, CDR1 is SSHAT, CDR2 FNYEAQ (reference sequence). The CDR3 nucleotides read TGTGCTAGCAGCCTCACTAGCGGTAGCACAGATACGCAGTATTTT. This translates into CASSLTSGSTDTQYF.

The gene calls are TRBV2 and TRBJ2-3; a possible D gene is TRBD2 (6 bases). The length of the CDR3 is 15 residues. In germline, CDR1 is SNHLY, CDR2 FYNNEI. V dropped 6 bases and J dropped 4 bases, with 17 bases sitting between them. The CDR3 DNA sequence: TGTGCCAGCAGCCTCGTCCGGGGGAGCCCAGATACGCAGTATTTT. Amino acids: CASSLVRGSPDTQYF.

J is TRBJ2-1 and V is TRBV6-5; no definite D call. Trimming removed 9 bases from V and 9 bases from J, with 9 bases in between. Germline loops: CDR1 MNHEY, CDR2 SVGAGI. CDR3 length equals 10 residues. The CDR3 spells CASTECEQFF. In DNA form, the CDR3 reads TGTGCCAGTACCGAGTGTGAGCAGTTCTTC.

The chain carries TRBV5-1 and TRBJ2-3, with TRBD2 matching 8 bases. The CDR3 covers 18 residues. With V trimmed by 4 bases and J by 1 base, 14 bases remained unmatched. The germline gives CDR1 SGHRS, CDR2 YFSETQ. CDR3 DNA: TGCGCCAGCAGCCAGGGTGATAGCGGGAACACGGGCACAGATACGCAGTATTTT. It yields the protein CASSQGDSGNTGTDTQYF.

There are a few counts of this clone. The chain joins TRBV25-1 to TRBJ1-4; D perhaps matches TRBD1 (5 bases). Germline lookup yields CDR1 MGHDK and CDR2 SYGVNS. With 2 bases removed from V and 8 bases from J, the gap between germline ends came to 15 bases. The CDR3 has 15 amino acids. The CDR3 bases are TGTGCCAGCAGTGAAGTCGCAGGGATGGGCGAAAAACTGTTTTTT. Amino acids: CASSEVAGMGEKLFF.

The chain uses TRBV7-9 and TRBJ2-2, with D unresolved. CDR3 length: 13 residues. V dropped 5 bases and J dropped 6 bases, with 10 bases sitting between them. The V gene's germline CDR1 is SEHNR and CDR2 FQNEAQ (reference sequence). CDR3 sequence: CASSPEQAGELFF. In DNA, the CDR3 is TGTGCCAGCAGCCCCGAGCAAGCCGGGGAGCTGTTTTTT.

The chain joins TRBV5-4 to TRBJ1-1; 8 positions agree with TRBD1. The V segment lost 4 bases and the J segment 4 bases; nucleotides outside the gene matches: 3. CDR1 is SGHNT, CDR2 YYREEE, per germline (reference sequence). The CDR3 totals 13 residues. The CDR3 DNA reads as TGTGCCAGCAGCAAAACAGGGGGCACTGAAGCTTTCTTT. Its translation is CASSKTGGTEAFF. The full variable domain, its missing parts supplied by reference TRBV5-4 and TRBJ1-1, is ETGVTQSPTHLIKTRGQQVTLRCSSQSGHNTVSWYQQALGQGPQFIFQYYREEENGRGNFPPRFSGLQFPNYSSELNVNALELDDSALYLCASSKTGGTEAFFGQGTRLTVV.

The DNA of the CDR3 is TGTGCCAGCAGCCCGACTAGCGGCGCCGAGTATTTT. Translated, it gives CASSPTSGAEYF. The rearrangement links TRBV27 to TRBJ2-3, with 9 bases matching TRBD2. The CDR3 has 12 amino acids. Germline CDR1 and CDR2: MNHEY and SMNVEV (reference sequence). V lost 6 bases, J lost 13 bases, and 8 bases stayed unmatched.

The chain links TRBV11-2 to TRBJ2-1; tentative D call: TRBD2 (5 bases). CDR3 length: 17 amino acids. The germline gives CDR1 SGHAT, CDR2 FQNNGV. V lost 2 bases and J lost 0, with 14 bases in between. This CDR3 reads CASSLSDLADSYNEQFF. The DNA of the CDR3 is TGTGCCAGCAGCTTATCGGATCTAGCCGACTCCTACAATGAGCAGTTCTTC.

The sample holds a few counts of this clone. The rearrangement joins TRBV18 to TRBJ1-1, with no clear D. Deletions cut 4 bases from V and 0 bases from J, with 12 bases between. Germline assignment: CDR1 KGHSH and CDR2 LQKENI. The CDR3 has 15 residues. CDR3 in DNA: TGTGCCAGCTCACTACGAGGTTCCATGAACACTGAAGCTTTCTTT. Protein: CASSLRGSMNTEAFF.

This clone turned up a few times. Distinct nucleotide sequences in the sample also encode this CDR3. The chain is built from TRBV30 and TRBJ2-7; 14 nucleotides line up with TRBD2. Trimming at V came to 3 bases and at J to 4 bases, leaving 2 bases not matched to a gene. CDR1 and CDR2 from the germline V gene are GTSNPN and SVGIG (reference sequence). The CDR3 runs 14 residues. CDR3 sequence: CAWSGTSGSYEQYF. The CDR3 bases are TGTGCCTGGAGCGGGACTAGCGGGAGTTACGAGCAGTACTTC.

The chain combines TRBV6-1 with TRBJ2-7; 12 bases agree with TRBD2. The germline V gene has CDR1 MNHNS and CDR2 SASEGT. This CDR3 is built from 12 residues. Germline trimming cut 8 bases from V and 4 bases from J; bases unmatched to any gene: 0. The CDR3 DNA reads as TGTGCCAGCGGGACTAGCGGGTACGAGCAGTACTTC. Its translation: CASGTSGYEQYF.

There are a few counts of this clone. The chain employs TRBV5-6 and TRBJ1-1; D gene ambiguous. The CDR3 runs 14 residues. Trimming cost V 2 bases and J 1 base, with 9 bases left between them. Germline V lookup: CDR1 SGHDT, CDR2 YYEEEE. CDR3 sequence (DNA): TGTGCCAGCAGCTTACTGGGCAGGAACACTGAAGCTTTCTTT. It translates to CASSLLGRNTEAFF.

The chain uses TRBV4-1 and TRBJ2-3; the D is unclear. The V gene's germline CDR1 is MGHRA and CDR2 YSYEKL. The V and J ends lost 3 bases and 6 bases respectively, with 10 bases between them. This CDR3 region has 13 residues. CDR3 in amino acids: CASSHRLQDTQYF. The CDR3 DNA follows: TGCGCCAGCAGCCACCGACTGCAGGATACGCAGTATTTT.